This T cell receptor (beta chain) was observed in a study of shared clonotypes between healthy human individuals. Trimming at V came to 6 bases and at J to 4 bases, leaving 12 bases not matched to a gene. Germline V gene data show CDR1 as MDHEN and CDR2 as SYDVKM. This CDR3 spans 16 amino acids. Only in-frame clones appear in the TCRdb table, and some are missing; sequencing was by immunoSEQ multiplex PCR. Among approximately 1.5 million clones listed, about 98.5% were seen once. This sequence originates from a man aged 30 to 39 in good health. This chain joins TRBV28 and TRBJ2-5, with 9 bases lining up with TRBD2. Sequencing was done on a sample of naive CD4+ T cells sorted from blood. Subset of the sample: CD45RA+ positively selected. CDR3 in amino acids: CASSEGGGRARETQYF. DNA of the CDR3: TGTGCCAGCAGCGAGGGAGGCGGGAGGGCTAGAGAGACCCAGTACTTC. The full variable domain, completed using reference TRBV28 and TRBJ2-5, is DVKVTQSSRYLVKRTGEKVFLECVQDMDHENMFWYRQDPGLGLRLIYFSYDVKMKEKGDIPEGYSVSREKKERFSLILESASTNQTSMYLCASSEGGGRARETQYFGPGTRLLVL.